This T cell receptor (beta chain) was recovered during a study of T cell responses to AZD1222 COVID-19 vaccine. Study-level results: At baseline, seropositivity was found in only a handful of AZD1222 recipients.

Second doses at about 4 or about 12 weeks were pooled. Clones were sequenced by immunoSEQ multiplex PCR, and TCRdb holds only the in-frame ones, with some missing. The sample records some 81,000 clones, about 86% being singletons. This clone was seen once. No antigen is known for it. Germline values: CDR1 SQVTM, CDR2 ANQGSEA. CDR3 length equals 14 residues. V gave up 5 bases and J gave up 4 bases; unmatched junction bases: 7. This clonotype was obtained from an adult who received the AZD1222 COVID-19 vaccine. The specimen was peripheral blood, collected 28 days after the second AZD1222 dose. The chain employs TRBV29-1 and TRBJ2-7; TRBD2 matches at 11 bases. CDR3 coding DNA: TGCAGCGTTCAACTAGCGGGAGAAGGATACGAGCAGTACTTC. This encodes CSVQLAGEGYEQYF.